These T cell receptor beta chains were read from a single sample in a study of blood T cell repertoires in COVID-19. Data came from immunoSEQ multiplex PCR; TCRdb stores just in-frame clones and leaves some out. The data show about 230,000 clones, approximately 80% seen once. Sequencing input: peripheral blood. Every receptor here comes from a man between 35 and 55 years old with acute or convalescent COVID-19. Each CDR3 is given without its conserved first and last residue. Each record gives: V gene, CDR3 length, J gene, D gene, CDR3 protein. D genes are given only for firm matches.

v_gene: TRBV9
len: 13
j_gene: TRBJ1-2
d_gene: TRBD1
CDR3aa: ASSAPPTGAYGYT

v_gene: TRBV5-1
len: 13
j_gene: TRBJ2-4
d_gene: NA
CDR3aa: ASSLAETDLNIQY

v_gene: TRBV7-7
len: 11
j_gene: TRBJ2-3
d_gene: NA
CDR3aa: ASSFWAGDTQY

v_gene: TRBV7-2
len: 14
j_gene: TRBJ1-6
d_gene: NA
CDR3aa: ASSHDAQGIKSPLH

v_gene: TRBV18
len: 13
j_gene: TRBJ1-2
d_gene: TRBD1
CDR3aa: ASSPTGEPNYGYT

v_gene: TRBV5-1
len: 13
j_gene: TRBJ1-2
d_gene: TRBD1
CDR3aa: ASSLGAGGDNGYT

v_gene: TRBV10-3
len: 11
j_gene: TRBJ1-2
d_gene: TRBD1
CDR3aa: AIGDRGDYGYT

v_gene: TRBV10-2
len: 12
j_gene: TRBJ2-1
d_gene: TRBD2
CDR3aa: ASSKAGTRNEQF

v_gene: TRBV5-1
len: 13
j_gene: TRBJ2-5
d_gene: NA
CDR3aa: ASSLVSPYQETQY

v_gene: TRBV19
len: 11
j_gene: TRBJ1-1
d_gene: NA
CDR3aa: ASSIRRYTEAF

v_gene: TRBV5-4
len: 11
j_gene: TRBJ2-5
d_gene: NA
CDR3aa: ASSLVTQETQY

v_gene: TRBV21-1
len: 17
j_gene: TRBJ2-7
d_gene: NA
CDR3aa: ASSRGGTARKESSYEQY

v_gene: TRBV7-8
len: 12
j_gene: TRBJ2-5
d_gene: NA
CDR3aa: ASSPYSRQETQY

v_gene: TRBV20-1
len: 9
j_gene: TRBJ2-5
d_gene: TRBD2
CDR3aa: SATSAETQY

v_gene: TRBV5-1
len: 14
j_gene: TRBJ1-1
d_gene: TRBD1
CDR3aa: ASSWAGTETNTEAF

v_gene: TRBV20-1
len: 12
j_gene: TRBJ2-1
d_gene: TRBD2
CDR3aa: SASGLAGYNEQF

v_gene: TRBV3-1/TRBV3-2
len: 13
j_gene: TRBJ1-6
d_gene: TRBD1
CDR3aa: ASSRTGGRLSPLH

v_gene: TRBV19
len: 13
j_gene: TRBJ1-5
d_gene: TRBD1
CDR3aa: ASHADRGFWQPQH

v_gene: TRBV3-1/TRBV3-2
len: 13
j_gene: TRBJ2-5
d_gene: NA
CDR3aa: ASSQDPGSTETQY

v_gene: TRBV13
len: 13
j_gene: TRBJ1-1
d_gene: TRBD1
CDR3aa: ASSSAPDRADEAF

v_gene: TRBV11-2
len: 13
j_gene: TRBJ2-7
d_gene: NA
CDR3aa: ASSLDLSASYEQY

v_gene: TRBV5-1
len: 13
j_gene: TRBJ2-2
d_gene: NA
CDR3aa: ASSLLDRYTGELF

v_gene: TRBV6-5
len: 9
j_gene: TRBJ1-1
d_gene: NA
CDR3aa: ATTGNTEAF

v_gene: TRBV5-8
len: 13
j_gene: TRBJ2-7
d_gene: NA
CDR3aa: ASSLFSDRGYEQY

v_gene: TRBV14
len: 13
j_gene: TRBJ1-2
d_gene: NA
CDR3aa: ASSIRTAPNYGYT

v_gene: TRBV4-2
len: 12
j_gene: TRBJ1-1
d_gene: NA
CDR3aa: ASSHLVDTPEAF

v_gene: TRBV11-2
len: 13
j_gene: TRBJ1-2
d_gene: NA
CDR3aa: ASSATAIPNYGYT

v_gene: TRBV12-2
len: 18
j_gene: TRBJ2-2
d_gene: NA
CDR3aa: ASRLAPTSGKRINTGELF

v_gene: TRBV5-1
len: 12
j_gene: TRBJ2-5
d_gene: TRBD2
CDR3aa: ASSLAGSEETQY

v_gene: TRBV11-2
len: 12
j_gene: TRBJ2-3
d_gene: NA
CDR3aa: ASSDGGAPDTQY

v_gene: TRBV4-2
len: 14
j_gene: TRBJ2-2
d_gene: NA
CDR3aa: ASSETRGANTGELF

v_gene: TRBV2
len: 12
j_gene: TRBJ1-2
d_gene: TRBD1
CDR3aa: ASKDRVMDYGYT

v_gene: TRBV19
len: 14
j_gene: TRBJ2-6
d_gene: NA
CDR3aa: ASSISETSGANVLT

v_gene: TRBV20-1
len: 9
j_gene: TRBJ1-1
d_gene: NA
CDR3aa: SAPAGAKAF

v_gene: TRBV6-1
len: 10
j_gene: TRBJ1-2
d_gene: NA
CDR3aa: ASSETSYGYT

v_gene: TRBV7-9
len: 17
j_gene: TRBJ2-1
d_gene: TRBD2
CDR3aa: ASSRTGLAGGLSYNEQF

v_gene: TRBV11-1
len: 13
j_gene: TRBJ2-7
d_gene: TRBD1
CDR3aa: ASSYGQGYAYEQY

v_gene: TRBV3-1/TRBV3-2
len: 12
j_gene: TRBJ2-1
d_gene: NA
CDR3aa: ASSLWTDRNEQF

v_gene: TRBV10-3
len: 13
j_gene: TRBJ2-3
d_gene: NA
CDR3aa: ATAALAKRTDTQY

v_gene: TRBV15
len: 11
j_gene: TRBJ2-7
d_gene: NA
CDR3aa: ATPGQPYYEQY

v_gene: TRBV12-3/TRBV12-4
len: 10
j_gene: TRBJ2-7
d_gene: NA
CDR3aa: ASSPAAYEQY

v_gene: TRBV4-3
len: 13
j_gene: TRBJ2-1
d_gene: NA
CDR3aa: ASSLSGTTGDEQF

v_gene: TRBV9
len: 14
j_gene: TRBJ2-1
d_gene: NA
CDR3aa: ASSVERSGVINEQF

v_gene: TRBV6-6
len: 12
j_gene: TRBJ2-6
d_gene: NA
CDR3aa: ASSYPSGANVLT

v_gene: TRBV5-1
len: 12
j_gene: TRBJ1-2
d_gene: TRBD1
CDR3aa: ASSGRQGSDGYT

v_gene: TRBV5-4
len: 14
j_gene: TRBJ2-1
d_gene: TRBD2
CDR3aa: ASSLGTSGESNEQF

v_gene: TRBV11-3
len: 11
j_gene: TRBJ2-4
d_gene: TRBD1
CDR3aa: ASSRTGGNIQY

v_gene: TRBV5-6
len: 15
j_gene: TRBJ2-7
d_gene: NA
CDR3aa: ASSINLGRAPFYEQY

v_gene: TRBV7-3
len: 12
j_gene: TRBJ2-4
d_gene: NA
CDR3aa: ASSSTGQQNIQY

v_gene: TRBV7-5
len: 16
j_gene: TRBJ2-5
d_gene: NA
CDR3aa: VRTSAREASGDQETQY

v_gene: TRBV3-1/TRBV3-2
len: 14
j_gene: TRBJ2-6
d_gene: NA
CDR3aa: ASSRPGVSGANVLT

v_gene: TRBV5-1
len: 14
j_gene: TRBJ2-5
d_gene: TRBD2
CDR3aa: ASSLGPSGPRETQY